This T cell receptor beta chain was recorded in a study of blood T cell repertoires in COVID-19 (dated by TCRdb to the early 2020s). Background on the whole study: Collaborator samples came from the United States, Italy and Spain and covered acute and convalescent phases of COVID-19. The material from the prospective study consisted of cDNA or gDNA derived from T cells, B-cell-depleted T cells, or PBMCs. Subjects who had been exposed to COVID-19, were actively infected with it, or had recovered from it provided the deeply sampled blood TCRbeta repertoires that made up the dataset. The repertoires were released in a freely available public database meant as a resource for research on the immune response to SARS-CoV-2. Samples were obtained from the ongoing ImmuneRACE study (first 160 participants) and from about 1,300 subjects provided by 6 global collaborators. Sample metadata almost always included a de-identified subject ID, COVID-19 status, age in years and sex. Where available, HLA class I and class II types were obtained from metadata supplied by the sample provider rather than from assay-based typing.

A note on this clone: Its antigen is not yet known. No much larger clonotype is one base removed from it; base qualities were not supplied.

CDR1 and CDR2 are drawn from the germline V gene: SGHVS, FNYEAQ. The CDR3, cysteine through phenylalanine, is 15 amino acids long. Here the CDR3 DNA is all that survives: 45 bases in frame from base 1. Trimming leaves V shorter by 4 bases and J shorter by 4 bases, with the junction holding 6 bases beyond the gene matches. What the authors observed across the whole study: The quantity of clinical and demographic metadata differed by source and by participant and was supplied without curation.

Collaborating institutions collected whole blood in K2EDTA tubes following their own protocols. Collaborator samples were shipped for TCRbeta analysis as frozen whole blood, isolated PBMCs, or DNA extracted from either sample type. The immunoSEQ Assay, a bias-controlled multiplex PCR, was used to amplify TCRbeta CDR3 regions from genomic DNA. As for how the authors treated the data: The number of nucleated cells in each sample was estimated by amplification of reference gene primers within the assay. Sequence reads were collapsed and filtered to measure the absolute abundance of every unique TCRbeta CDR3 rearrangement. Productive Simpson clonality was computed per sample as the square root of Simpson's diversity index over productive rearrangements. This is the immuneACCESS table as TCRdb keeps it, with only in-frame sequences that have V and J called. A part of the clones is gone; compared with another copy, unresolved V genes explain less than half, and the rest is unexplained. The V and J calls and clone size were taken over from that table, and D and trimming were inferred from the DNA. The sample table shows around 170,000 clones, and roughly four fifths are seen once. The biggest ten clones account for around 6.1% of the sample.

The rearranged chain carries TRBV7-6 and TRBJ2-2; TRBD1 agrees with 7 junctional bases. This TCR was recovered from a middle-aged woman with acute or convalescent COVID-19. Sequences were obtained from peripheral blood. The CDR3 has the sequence CASSSLGQITGELFF. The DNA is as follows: TGTGCCAGCAGCTCTCTGGGACAGATCACCGGGGAGCTGTTTTTT.